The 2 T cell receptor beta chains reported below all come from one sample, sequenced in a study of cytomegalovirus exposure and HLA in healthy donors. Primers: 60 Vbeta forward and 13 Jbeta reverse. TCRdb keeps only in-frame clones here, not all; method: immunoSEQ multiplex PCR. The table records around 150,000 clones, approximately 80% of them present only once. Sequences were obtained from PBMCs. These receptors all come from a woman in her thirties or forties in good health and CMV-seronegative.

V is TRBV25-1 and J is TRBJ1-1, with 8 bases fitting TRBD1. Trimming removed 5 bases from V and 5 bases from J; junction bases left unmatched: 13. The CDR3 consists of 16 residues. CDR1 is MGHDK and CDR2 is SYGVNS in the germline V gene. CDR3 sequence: CASSLEGQGARTEAFF. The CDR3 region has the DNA TGTGCCAGCAGTCTAGAGGGGCAGGGGGCCCGAACTGAAGCTTTCTTT. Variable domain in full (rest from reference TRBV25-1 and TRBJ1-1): EADIYQTPRYLVIGTGKKITLECSQTMGHDKMYWYQQDPGMELHLIHYSYGVNSTEKGDLSSESTVSRIRTEHFPLTLESARPSHTSQYLCASSLEGQGARTEAFFGQGTRLTVV.

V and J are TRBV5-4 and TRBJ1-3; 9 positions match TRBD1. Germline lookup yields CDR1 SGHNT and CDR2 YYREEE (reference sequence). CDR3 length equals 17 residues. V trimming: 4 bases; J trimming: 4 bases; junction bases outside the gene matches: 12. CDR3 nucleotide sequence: TGTGCCAGCAGCCCGGGGCACAGGGGGCCTCCCGGAAACACCATATATTTT. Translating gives CASSPGHRGPPGNTIYF. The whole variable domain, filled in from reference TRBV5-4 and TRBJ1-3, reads ETGVTQSPTHLIKTRGQQVTLRCSSQSGHNTVSWYQQALGQGPQFIFQYYREEENGRGNFPPRFSGLQFPNYSSELNVNALELDDSALYLCASSPGHRGPPGNTIYFGEGSWLTVV.